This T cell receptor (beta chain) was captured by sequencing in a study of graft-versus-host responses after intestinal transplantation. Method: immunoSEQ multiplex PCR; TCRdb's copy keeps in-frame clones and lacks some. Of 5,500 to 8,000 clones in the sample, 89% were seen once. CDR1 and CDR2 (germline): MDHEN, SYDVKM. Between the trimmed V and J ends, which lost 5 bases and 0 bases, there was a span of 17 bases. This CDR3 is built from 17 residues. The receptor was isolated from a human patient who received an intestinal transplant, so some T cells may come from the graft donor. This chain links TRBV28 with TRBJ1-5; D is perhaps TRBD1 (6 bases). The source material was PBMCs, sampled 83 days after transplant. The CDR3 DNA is TGTGCCAGCAGTATCGCGACAGGACCTATTAGCAATCAGCCCCAGCATTTT. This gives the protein CASSIATGPISNQPQHF.